The 6 T cell receptor beta chains below all came from one sample that was sequenced in a study of cytomegalovirus exposure and HLA in healthy donors. The PCR ran on 60 Vbeta and 13 Jbeta primers. Measured with immunoSEQ multiplex PCR; TCRdb has only the in-frame clones, and not every one. The profile shows nearly 65,000 clones, about 76% of them singletons. The material sequenced was PBMCs. These receptors originate from a man over 45 in good health and CMV-seronegative.

The chain couples TRBV5-1 to TRBJ2-3, with 13 bases matching TRBD2. The CDR3 runs to 18 residues. CDR1 and CDR2 (germline): SGHRS, YFSETQ. V shed 4 bases, J shed 0 bases, and the junction held 8 bases outside the gene matches. The CDR3 DNA follows: TGCGCCAGCAGCGTCGGGACTAGCGGGGATTTTAGCACAGATACGCAGTATTTT. Translating it yields CASSVGTSGDFSTDTQYF.

This clone was detected a few times. The chain recombines TRBV6-1 with TRBJ1-6; 9 positions match TRBD1. Losses at the gene ends were 6 bases for V and 9 bases for J; bases not matched to a gene: 3. Germline lookup yields CDR1 MNHNS and CDR2 SASEGT. This CDR3 comprises 13 residues. As DNA, the CDR3 is TGTGCCAGCAGCGGACAGGGGCCTTCACCCCTCCACTTT. Encoded protein: CASSGQGPSPLHF.

This chain joins TRBV9 and TRBJ1-1; D is perhaps TRBD1 (5 bases). The CDR3 is made up of 16 amino acids. Germline lookup yields CDR1 SGDLS and CDR2 YYNGEE. V lost 4 bases and J lost 3, with 19 bases in between. In DNA form, the CDR3 reads TGTGCCAGCAGCACCTCCCCGGGGGTCTCGGACACTGAAGCTTTCTTT. This gives the protein CASSTSPGVSDTEAFF.

CDR3 DNA: TGTGCCAGTAGCCAAGTCCACAGGGCTGAGCTGTTTTTT. This sequence encodes CASSQVHRAELFF. The chain carries TRBV19 and TRBJ2-2; possible D gene TRBD1, 6 bases. This CDR3 comprises 13 residues. V was shortened by 6 bases and J by 11 bases, with 16 bases between the two germline ends. Per the germline V gene, CDR1 is LNHDA and CDR2 is SQIVND (reference sequence).

The chain couples TRBV30 to TRBJ1-6, with 10 bases identical to TRBD1. V lost 3 bases, J lost 8 bases, and 7 bases stayed unmatched. There are 15 residues in the CDR3. CDR1 GTSNPN and CDR2 SVGIG come from the germline V gene (reference sequence). CDR3 coding DNA: TGTGCCTGGAGCTTTGGACAGGGGGAAGATTCACCCCTCCACTTT. As protein: CAWSFGQGEDSPLHF.

CDR3 in amino acids: CSVATRASSYNEQFF. In DNA, the CDR3 is TGCAGCGTCGCCACTAGGGCAAGCTCCTACAATGAGCAGTTCTTC. This sequence joins TRBV29-1 and TRBJ2-1; D perhaps matches TRBD2 (5 bases). The germline V gene has CDR1 SQVTM and CDR2 ANQGSEA. The CDR3 is 15 residues long. The V gene lost 6 bases and the J gene lost 0 bases, with 15 bases spanning the gap.